One sample yielded the 13 T cell receptor beta chains listed below, sequenced in a study of CD8 T cells in Susac syndrome. The RNA input was roughly 0.45 to 1 ug, and it was reverse transcribed with random hexamers. Using its own MiXCR run on the immunoSEQ multiplex PCR reads, TCRdb lists one record per CDR3 protein. Of fewer than 35,000 distinct CDR3 sequences listed, approximately 94% were seen once; the top ten hold around 0.27%. The specimen sequenced was CD8+ T cells from PBMCs. These receptors all come from a human donor in good health.

This chain's CDR3 is CASSETGGSSTEAFF. As DNA, the CDR3 is TGTGCCAGCAGCGAGACAGGGGGCTCATCCACTGAAGCTTTCTTT. The V and J genes are TRBV7-9 and TRBJ1-1; 10 nucleotides match TRBD1. The CDR3 spans 15 residues. The J segment lost 4 bases and the V segment lost 5 bases, leaving 7 bases of the junction unmatched. Germline-derived CDR1 and CDR2 are SEHNR and FQNEAQ (reference sequence).

This clonotype came up once. The J gene is TRBJ2-1, the V gene TRBV6-5, with D unresolved. CDR3 length: 14 amino acids. The V gene's germline CDR1 is MNHEY and CDR2 SVGAGI. V was pared by 0 bases and J by 9 bases, with 12 bases between. The CDR3 DNA follows: TGTGCCAGCAGTTACTCGGGCAGACGAGGTGAGCAGTTCTTC. Protein product: CASSYSGRRGEQFF.

This clonotype is a singleton in its sample. The CDR3 DNA follows: TGTGCCAGCAGCCAGGGGACCGGGGAGCTGTTTTTT. Protein sequence: CASSQGTGELFF. This chain uses TRBV12-3 or TRBV12-4 with TRBJ2-2; possible D gene TRBD1, 6 bases. Trimming removed 6 bases from V and 5 bases from J, with 7 bases in between. The CDR3 is made up of 12 amino acids.

This clonotype was seen a few times. V gene TRBV7-9 combines with J gene TRBJ2-1; 9 nucleotides match TRBD2. Germline assignment: CDR1 SEHNR and CDR2 FQNEAQ (reference sequence). V shed 1 base, J shed 15 bases, and the junction held 10 bases outside the gene matches. The CDR3 is 14 amino acids. The CDR3 is CASSLERGAKSGFF. The CDR3 coding sequence is TGTGCCAGCAGCTTAGAGCGGGGGGCGAAATCGGGGTTCTTC.

The rearrangement links TRBV27 to TRBJ1-6, with D unclear. Germline lookup yields CDR1 MNHEY and CDR2 SMNVEV (reference sequence). This CDR3 has 13 amino acids. Trimming shortened V by 8 bases and J by 4 bases, and 9 bases separated the two germline ends. The DNA for the CDR3 is TGTGCCAGCGGTGCCACTTATAATTCACCCCTCCACTTT. This translates into CASGATYNSPLHF.

The V and J genes are TRBV6-2 or TRBV6-3 and TRBJ1-5, with D possibly being TRBD1 (6 bases). The CDR3 runs to 15 residues. The germline V gene encodes CDR1 MNHEY and CDR2 SVGEGT. The V end lost 8 bases, the J end lost 6 bases, and 20 bases lay between the germline ends. CDR3 nucleotides: TGTGCCAGCGTCGAGGGGGTCTCTATTAGTCAGCCCCAGCATTTT. This translates into CASVEGVSISQPQHF.

Comment on this clonotype: Germline and junction disagree at one end, which may indicate a read error. The chain has TRBV6-5 and TRBJ2-5; a weak D match, TRBD2 (7 bases). The CDR3 has 13 residues. Germline V gene lookup returns CDR1 MNHEY and CDR2 SVGAGI. The CDR3 reads CASSYGGAGTPFF. CDR3 DNA: TGTGCCAGCAGTTACGGGGGGGCCGGGACCCCGTTCTTC.

V usage is TRBV20-1 and J usage is TRBJ2-1, with D tentatively TRBD2 (5 bases). Looked up from germline, CDR1 is DFQATT and CDR2 is SNEGSKA (reference sequence). This CDR3 has 15 amino acids. V gave up 0 bases and J gave up 2 bases, with 11 bases separating them. For the CDR3, the DNA is TGCAGTGCTAGAGATCGAGAGACTACCTACAATGAGCAGTTCTTC. This codes for CSARDRETTYNEQFF.

This sequence joins TRBV15 and TRBJ2-5; the D is unclear. The CDR3 covers 19 residues. CDR1 and CDR2 (germline): LNHNV, YYDKDF (reference sequence). The V gene lost 5 bases and the J gene lost 2 bases, with 27 bases spanning the gap. CDR3 region: CATSPTSRGGLIRQETQYF. The DNA of the CDR3 is TGTGCCACCAGCCCGACCTCCCGTGGCGGTCTGATACGACAAGAGACCCAGTACTTC.

This sequence joins TRBV9 and TRBJ2-3; D is perhaps TRBD2 (6 bases). This CDR3 comprises 13 residues. The germline CDR1 and CDR2 sequences are SGDLS and YYNGEE. V gave up 3 bases and J gave up 4 bases, with 9 bases separating them. This chain's CDR3 is CASSGWEADTQYF. The CDR3 region has the DNA TGTGCCAGCAGCGGGTGGGAGGCAGATACGCAGTATTTT.

The V and J genes are TRBV20-1 and TRBJ1-4, with D unclear. This CDR3 contains 14 residues. Trimming took 0 bases from V and 8 from J, leaving 13 bases between them. Germline V lookup: CDR1 DFQATT, CDR2 SNEGSKA (reference sequence). The CDR3 sequence is CSARDSGPGEKLFF. Written as DNA, the CDR3 is TGCAGTGCTAGAGATTCAGGACCGGGGGAAAAACTGTTTTTT.

The chain has TRBV7-8 and TRBJ2-2; D possibly matches TRBD1 or TRBD2 (6 bases each). With 7 bases removed from V and 1 base from J, the gap between germline ends came to 19 bases. CDR1 SGHVS and CDR2 FQNEAQ come from the germline V gene. The CDR3 is 17 residues long. CDR3 loop: CASNLPPGGWNTGELFF. In DNA, the CDR3 is TGTGCCAGCAACCTACCTCCCGGGGGCTGGAACACCGGGGAGCTGTTTTTT.

This chain connects TRBV29-1 to TRBJ1-2; D gene ambiguous. The germline V gene has CDR1 SQVTM and CDR2 ANQGSEA. The CDR3 is 11 residues long. The V gene lost 5 bases and the J gene lost 4 bases, with 8 bases spanning the gap. This CDR3 is CSVPDPYGYTF. The CDR3 nucleotides read TGCAGCGTTCCCGACCCCTATGGCTACACCTTC.